Described below is a single TCR beta chain sequence and its context. Germline values: CDR1 LNHNV, CDR2 YYDKDF (reference sequence). This CDR3 is 19 amino acids long. The ends lost 0 bases at V and 2 bases at J; junction bases unmatched: 10. This sample is part of a study of control samples from healthy donors and cancer patients. The assay was immunoSEQ multiplex PCR, and TCRdb's table has in-frame clones only and misses some. The sample gives hundreds of thousands of clones, approximately 80% of which show up once; about an eighth is in the top ten. This chain links TRBV15 with TRBJ2-6, with 7 bases matching TRBD1. This TCR was recovered from a woman aged 55-70 years with lung cancer. Material for sequencing was PBMCs. The CDR3 sequence is CATSRDPPPGGPGANVLTF. CDR3 sequence (DNA): TGTGCCACCAGCAGAGATCCCCCACCAGGGGGTCCTGGGGCCAACGTCCTGACTTTC.